This T cell receptor (beta chain) is from a study of lymphopenia after photon versus proton radiotherapy. The CDR3 is 15 residues long. Germline values: CDR1 SGHRS, CDR2 YFSETQ. Deletions cut 0 bases from V and 1 base from J, with 8 bases between. A single count supports this clone. Its specificity is unknown. The data were produced by immunoSEQ multiplex PCR, yet TCRdb's version contains in-frame clones alone and is incomplete. The table records some 55,000 clones, around four fifths of them present only once. General study results and limits: Survival link was tested only in deceased patients; proton benefit remains a possibility. After lymphocyte nadir, photon-treated repertoires showed oligoclonal expansion, especially CD8+ Temra.

This receptor was identified in a man in his fifties with gastric cancer. This rearrangement joins TRBV5-1 to TRBJ1-5; D is uncertain. The sample was peripheral blood, taken from a patient treated with photon-based radiotherapy. The CDR3 spells CASSLGGISNQPQHF. DNA of the CDR3: TGCGCCAGCAGCTTGGGGGGAATCAGCAATCAGCCCCAGCATTTT. Together with reference TRBV5-1 and TRBJ1-5, the CDR3 gives the full variable domain: KAGVTQTPRYLIKTRGQQVTLSCSPISGHRSVSWYQQTPGQGLQFLFEYFSETQRNKGNFPGRFSGRQFSNSRSEMNVSTLELGDSALYLCASSLGGISNQPQHFGDGTRLSIL.